This entry concerns a single T cell receptor (beta chain). Germline is not matched at one junction end, which may reflect a read error. The treatment was: around 19 received Ad26.COV2.S at low or high dose, single or two shots; roughly five received placebo; per-sample allocation not given. All samples were drawn on day 63, counting from the first vaccine or placebo injection. These data come from a study of Ad26.COV2.S vaccination and SARS-CoV-2 variants. Measured with immunoSEQ multiplex PCR; TCRdb has only the in-frame clones, and not every one. Of a few hundred thousand clones in the sample, 83% were seen once. The CDR3 has 12 amino acids. The germline CDR1 and CDR2 sequences are SGHNT and YYREEE (reference sequence).

Sequences were derived from peripheral blood, sampled in a trial of Ad26.COV2.S vaccine versus placebo. The clonotype originates from a person aged 18-65 years who received the Ad26.COV2.S COVID-19 vaccine or a placebo. The chain employs TRBV5-4 and TRBJ1-1; unclear D gene. The CDR3: CASSLVNTEAFF. Here the CDR3 DNA reads TGTGCCAGCAGCTTGGTGAATACTGAAGCTTTCTTT.